This T cell receptor beta chain derives from a study of T cells in Graves' hyperthyroidism and ophthalmopathy. At the level of the study: Initial diagnosis, before any treatment, was when peripheral blood was collected. The study, taken as a whole, reports: Ophthalmopathy cases were set apart from stable hyperthyroidism by a 13 V-J model.

Lactation, pregnancy, other autoimmune disease or uncontrolled infection led to exclusion of patients. From RNA transcripts, TCR beta CDR3 regions were amplified. Primed by the HTBI set, a first-round RT-PCR was run on the TCR CDR3. Each CDR3 protein is one row after TCRdb ran MiXCR on the multiplex PCR reads. The repertoire holds roughly 380,000 distinct CDR3 sequences, with 11% to 15% as singletons. Germline-derived CDR1 and CDR2 are SEHNR and FQNEAQ (reference sequence). The CDR3 covers 14 residues. J lost 5 bases, V lost 5 bases, and 7 bases had no gene match. This clonotype was seen at least ten times. What it recognizes is unknown.

Specimen: blood. This clonotype was obtained from a woman in her fifties or sixties with Graves' hyperthyroidism. The chain combines TRBV7-9 with TRBJ2-7, with 9 positions matching TRBD1. The CDR3 here is CASSPPDRGNEQYF. The CDR3 DNA sequence: TGTGCCAGCAGCCCCCCGGACAGGGGAAACGAGCAGTACTTC.